Below are 17 T cell receptor beta chains sequenced from a single sample in a study of blood T cell repertoires in COVID-19. TCRdb's copy holds only in-frame clones and misses some; the assay was immunoSEQ multiplex PCR. The sample carries about 230,000 clones, approximately 90% recorded once. Sequenced material: peripheral blood. These receptors were obtained from a man between 50 and 59 years old with COVID-19, enrolled during active disease.

The V gene is TRBV6-5, the J gene TRBJ1-6; TRBD1 agrees at 9 bases. This CDR3 contains 15 residues. Trimming removed 9 bases from V and 7 bases from J; junction bases left unmatched: 10. Germline-derived CDR1 and CDR2 are MNHEY and SVGAGI. CDR3 sequence (DNA): TGTGCCAGTTCGATCCACAGGGGGCACAATTCACCCCTCCACTTT. Its protein is CASSIHRGHNSPLHF.

A few counts support this clone. The V and J genes are TRBV3-1 (or the pseudogene TRBV3-2) and TRBJ2-1; D unresolved. Germline V gene data show CDR1 as LGHDT and CDR2 as YNNKEL (reference sequence). The CDR3 spans 14 residues. Trimming stripped 0 bases from V and 5 bases from J, with 8 bases between. The CDR3 reads CASSQDLANNEQFF. DNA of the CDR3: TGTGCCAGCAGCCAAGATCTGGCCAACAATGAGCAGTTCTTC.

The CDR3 DNA reads TGTGCCAGCAGCTTGACACCGTCGAACACTGAAGCTTTCTTT. Translated, it gives CASSLTPSNTEAFF. The chain uses TRBV7-3 and TRBJ1-1; D uncertain. Trimming left V 3 bases short and J 1 base short, with 9 bases between. The CDR3 runs 14 residues. The germline V gene has CDR1 SGHTA and CDR2 FQGTGA.

This clone was seen a single time. The chain employs TRBV6-2 or TRBV6-3 and TRBJ1-6; D call uncertain. CDR1 and CDR2 from the germline V gene are MNHEY and SVGEGT. This CDR3 has 16 amino acids. The V gene lost 3 bases and the J gene lost 0 bases, with 9 bases spanning the gap. CDR3 residues: CASSYGRSSYNSPLHF. CDR3 bases: TGTGCCAGCAGTTATGGTCGGAGCTCCTATAATTCACCCCTCCACTTT.

J is TRBJ2-1 and V is TRBV10-3, with D uncertain. This CDR3 has 12 amino acids. V was trimmed by 3 bases and J by 4 bases, leaving 4 bases between them. Germline CDR1 is ENHRY and CDR2 is SYGVKD. The chain's CDR3 is CAISEQYNEQFF. In DNA form, the CDR3 reads TGTGCCATCAGTGAACAGTACAATGAGCAGTTCTTC.

This chain connects TRBV2 to TRBJ1-5; a possible D gene is TRBD1 (6 bases). V lost 8 bases to trimming and J lost 7 bases, with 18 bases between them. The length of the CDR3 is 14 residues. Germline values: CDR1 SNHLY, CDR2 FYNNEI. In nucleotides, the CDR3 is TGTGCCAGCGAAGGGACCACAGGGAAACAGCCCCAGCATTTT. Protein: CASEGTTGKQPQHF.

The J gene is TRBJ2-5, the V gene TRBV4-2; weak D call: TRBD1 (5 bases). The germline V gene has CDR1 LGHNA and CDR2 YNFKEQ. The CDR3 sequence is 15 residues long. V was pared by 0 bases and J by 2 bases, with 10 bases between. The CDR3 DNA follows: TGTGCCAGCAGCCAAGATGGGGCCAGTCAAGAGACCCAGTACTTC. As protein: CASSQDGASQETQYF.

CDR3 loop: CSAPERKSTFIGELFF. The CDR3 DNA reads TGCAGCGCCCCCGAACGAAAATCTACCTTTATCGGGGAGCTGTTTTTT. The gene calls are TRBV29-1 and TRBJ2-2; D gene uncertain. There are 16 residues in the CDR3. Germline CDR1 is SQVTM and CDR2 is ANQGSEA. The V end lost 7 bases, the J end lost 7 bases, and 25 bases lay between the germline ends.

The chain has TRBV3-1 (or the pseudogene TRBV3-2) and TRBJ2-5, with TRBD2 identical over 10 bases. J lost 5 bases, V lost 5 bases, and 11 bases had no gene match. The CDR3 consists of 16 residues. Germline V gene sequence: CDR1 LGHDT, CDR2 YNNKEL (reference sequence). The CDR3 DNA reads as TGTGCCAGCAGCGCTGAACCAGCGGGAGGGCGTGAGACCCAGTACTTC. Translated: CASSAEPAGGRETQYF.

This chain links TRBV19 with TRBJ2-7, with D possibly TRBD1 on 7 matching bases. The V and J ends lost 2 bases and 6 bases respectively, with 14 bases between them. The V gene's germline CDR1 is LNHDA and CDR2 SQIVND (reference sequence). The CDR3 has 14 amino acids. Here the CDR3 reads CASSILAGGGEQYF. Here the CDR3 DNA reads TGTGCCAGTAGTATACTGGCAGGGGGAGGCGAGCAGTACTTC.

This clone was counted once. The V call is TRBV12-5, the J call TRBJ2-7; 8 bases map to TRBD2. CDR1 LGHNT and CDR2 FRNRAP come from the germline V gene. The CDR3 covers 18 residues. V gave up 0 bases and J gave up 0 bases; unmatched junction bases: 10. CDR3 in DNA: TGTGCTAGTGGTTTGGTATTGTCAAGACTAGCGAACTCCTACGAGCAGTACTTC. It codes for CASGLVLSRLANSYEQYF.

The genes are TRBV7-6 and TRBJ1-2; D may be TRBD1 (5 bases). Looked up from germline, CDR1 is SGHVS and CDR2 is FNYEAQ. The V end lost 1 base, the J end lost 7 bases, and 19 bases lay between the germline ends. The CDR3 covers 16 residues. The DNA of the CDR3 is TGTGCCAGCAGCTTAGGTGGACTCGGAGGGGCGGTTGGCTACACCTTC. Translated, it gives CASSLGGLGGAVGYTF.

The rearrangement links TRBV5-4 to TRBJ2-1; TRBD1 matches at 7 bases. Per germline, CDR1 SGHNT and CDR2 YYREEE (reference sequence). J gave up 8 bases and V 4 bases, and 18 bases lay outside the gene matches. This CDR3 is 17 amino acids long. The CDR3 region is CASSTGQQISDGDEQFF. In nucleotides, the CDR3 is TGTGCCAGCAGCACGGGACAGCAAATTAGTGACGGGGATGAGCAGTTCTTC.

DNA for the CDR3: TGCAGCGTTGGATCGGCAGGGGGAATTGGCACCGGGGAGCTGTTTTTT. Its translation is CSVGSAGGIGTGELFF. The chain links TRBV29-1 to TRBJ2-2; 7 nucleotides line up with TRBD1. Germline loops: CDR1 SQVTM, CDR2 ANQGSEA. The CDR3 consists of 16 residues. V lost 4 bases, J lost 4 bases, and 12 bases stayed unmatched.

The V gene is TRBV4-1, the J gene TRBJ1-4, with no clear D. The germline CDR1 and CDR2 sequences are MGHRA and YSYEKL. V lost 4 bases and J lost 4, with 16 bases in between. This CDR3 comprises 16 residues. The CDR3 coding sequence is TGCGCCAGCAGCCCCACCCCGCAGGTTGTTAATGAAAAACTGTTTTTT. This gives the protein CASSPTPQVVNEKLFF.

The chain couples TRBV27 to TRBJ2-7; 9 bases line up with TRBD1. The V gene end was trimmed by 5 bases and the J gene end by 7 bases; junction bases not matched to a gene: 3. Germline V CDR1 and CDR2: MNHEY, SMNVEV (reference sequence). CDR3 size: 12 residues. The CDR3 sequence: CASSSGTGEQYF. In DNA, the CDR3 is TGTGCCAGCAGTAGCGGGACAGGGGAGCAGTACTTC.

The chain links TRBV18 to TRBJ2-7; TRBD1 agrees at 10 bases. With V trimmed by 2 bases and J by 6 bases, 10 bases remained unmatched. The CDR3 loop spans 16 amino acids. Germline V gene sequence: CDR1 KGHSH, CDR2 LQKENI. This chain's CDR3 is CASSPVATGGSTEQYF. The DNA of the CDR3 is TGTGCCAGCTCACCAGTGGCGACAGGGGGCTCGACCGAGCAGTACTTC.